The TCR beta chain described here comes from a study of blood T cell dynamics during melanoma immunotherapy. Every bulk PBMC sample received the same 350 ng of DNA. The assay was immunoSEQ multiplex PCR, and TCRdb's table has in-frame clones only and misses some. Of approximately 25,000 clones listed, 87% were seen once; the top ten hold more than 3.5%. In the case of this clone: Its target is not known.

Study observations and caveats: PBMC repertoires of eventual disease-control patients split at W3 into clonality or diversity gains. The study could not tell melanoma-specific clones from general immune activation.

Documented time point: pre-treatment baseline. Prior systemic cancer therapy, immunosuppressant use and other active malignancies excluded patients. The junction had 7 bases not matched to a gene; V was cut back by 6 bases and J by 5 bases. CDR3 size: 14 residues. Germline CDR1 and CDR2: SEHNR and FQNEAQ (reference sequence). Material: blood, obtained from a patient treated with checkpoint blockade. This sequence originates from a human donor with melanoma. The chain recombines TRBV7-9 with TRBJ2-5; 9 nucleotides line up with TRBD2. CDR3 DNA: TGTGCCAGCAGGGCCGGCAGCGGGAGGGAGACCCAGTACTTC. It specifies CASRAGSGRETQYF.